Below, one TCR beta chain is given with its context. As yet, its antigen is unknown. TCRdb's copy holds only in-frame clones and misses some; the assay was immunoSEQ multiplex PCR. The table has about 73,000 clones, 80% seen once; the top ten hold around 1.4%. Per the germline V gene, CDR1 is LNHNV and CDR2 is YYDKDF (reference sequence). V was pared by 0 bases and J by 3 bases, with 8 bases between. There are 15 residues in the CDR3. These data come from a study of T cell repertoires and HLA-DP antigens. The chain joins TRBV15 to TRBJ1-4; D remains unclear. The source is a man aged 60 to 75 in good health and CMV-seronegative. The material sequenced was CD4+ T cells from PBMCs. For the CDR3, the DNA is TGTGCCACCAGCAGAGAGGGCGGCCCTAATGAAAAACTGTTTTTT. It is translated as CATSREGGPNEKLFF. The full variable domain, rest sourced from reference TRBV15 and TRBJ1-4, is DAMVIQNPRYQVTQFGKPVTLSCSQTLNHNVMYWYQQKSSQAPKLLFHYYDKDFNNEADTPDNFQSRRPNTSFCFLDIRSPGLGDTAMYLCATSREGGPNEKLFFGSGTQLSVL.